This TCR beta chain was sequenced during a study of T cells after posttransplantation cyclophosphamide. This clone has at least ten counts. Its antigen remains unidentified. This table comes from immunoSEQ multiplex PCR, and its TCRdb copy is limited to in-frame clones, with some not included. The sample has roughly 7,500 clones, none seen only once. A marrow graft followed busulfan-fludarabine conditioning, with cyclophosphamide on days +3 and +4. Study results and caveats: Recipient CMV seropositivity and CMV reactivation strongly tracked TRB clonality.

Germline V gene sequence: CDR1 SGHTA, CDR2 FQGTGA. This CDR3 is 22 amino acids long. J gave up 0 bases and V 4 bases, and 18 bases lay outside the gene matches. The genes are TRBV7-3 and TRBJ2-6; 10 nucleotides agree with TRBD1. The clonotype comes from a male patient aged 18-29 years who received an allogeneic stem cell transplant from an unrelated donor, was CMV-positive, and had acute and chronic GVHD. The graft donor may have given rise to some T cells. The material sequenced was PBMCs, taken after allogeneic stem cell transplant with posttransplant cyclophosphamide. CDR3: CASSSHRPTGGEKTSGANVLTF. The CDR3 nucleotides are TGTGCCAGCAGCTCCCATAGACCGACAGGGGGCGAGAAAACCTCTGGGGCCAACGTCCTGACTTTC. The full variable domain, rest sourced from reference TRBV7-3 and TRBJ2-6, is GAGVSQTPSNKVTEKGKYVELRCDPISGHTALYWYRQSLGQGPEFLIYFQGTGAADDSGLPNDRFFAVRPEGSVSTLKIQRTERGDSAVYLCASSSHRPTGGEKTSGANVLTFGAGSRLTVL.